The 27 T cell receptor beta chains listed next were all sequenced from one sample in a study of blood T cell repertoires in COVID-19. Using immunoSEQ multiplex PCR, the repertoire was profiled, and TCRdb retains in-frame clones only, with some absent. The sample consists of approximately 300,000 clones, approximately 91% of them appearing once. The sample was PBMCs or T cells enriched from blood (not recorded which). Receptors originate from a man in his 60s who had recovered from COVID-19.

The J gene is TRBJ1-5, the V gene TRBV7-2, with 8 bases that match TRBD1. Germline V lookup: CDR1 SGHTA, CDR2 FQGNSA. The CDR3 sequence is 16 residues long. Unmatched junction bases numbered 6, after V lost 1 base and J lost 4 bases. CDR3 DNA sequence: TGTGCCAGCAGCTTAGTTGGACAGGGTCGTAATCAGCCCCAGCATTTT. Amino acids: CASSLVGQGRNQPQHF. The entire variable domain, with the rest obtained from reference TRBV7-2 and TRBJ1-5, is as follows: GAGVSQSPSNKVTEKGKDVELRCDPISGHTALYWYRQSLGQGLEFLIYFQGNSAPDKSGLPSDRFSAERTGGSVSTLTIQRTQQEDSAVYLCASSLVGQGRNQPQHFGDGTRLSIL.

The chain has TRBV7-2 and TRBJ2-1, with D perhaps TRBD2 (5 bases). V lost 5 bases and J 0 bases, leaving 14 bases between the germline ends. Germline CDR1 is SGHTA and CDR2 is FQGNSA. The CDR3 sequence is 16 residues long. The chain's CDR3 is CASSPDSASSYNEQFF. The CDR3 coding sequence is TGTGCCAGCAGCCCGGATAGCGCGAGCTCCTACAATGAGCAGTTCTTC.

The chain is built from TRBV5-1 and TRBJ1-6; D may be TRBD1 (5 bases). Germline values: CDR1 SGHRS, CDR2 YFSETQ. V gave up 1 base and J gave up 4 bases, with 12 bases separating them. The CDR3 sequence is 16 residues long. The CDR3 DNA follows: TGCGCCAGCAGCTTGACGGACAAGAAATATAATTCACCCCTCCACTTT. This codes for CASSLTDKKYNSPLHF.

The chain recombines TRBV6-6 with TRBJ2-3, with 9 bases matching TRBD1. This CDR3 is built from 15 residues. V lost 6 bases to trimming and J lost 4 bases; unmatched junction nucleotides: 8. CDR1 is MNHNY and CDR2 is SVGAGI in the germline V gene (reference sequence). CDR3 protein: CASRNNRGPSDTQYF. The CDR3 DNA reads TGTGCCAGCAGAAATAACAGGGGGCCATCAGATACGCAGTATTTT.

The chain recombines TRBV6-1 with TRBJ1-1, with TRBD1 identical over 7 bases. Germline CDR1 reads MNHNS; CDR2 reads SASEGT. V lost 4 bases, J lost 4 bases, and 12 bases stayed unmatched. The CDR3 length is 16 residues. CDR3 in amino acids: CASSVHHRDRGTEAFF. As DNA, the CDR3 is TGTGCCAGCAGTGTCCATCACCGGGACAGAGGCACTGAAGCTTTCTTT.

The V gene is TRBV15, the J gene TRBJ1-2; D is undetermined. With 0 bases removed from V and 4 bases from J, the gap between germline ends came to 6 bases. Germline assignment: CDR1 LNHNV and CDR2 YYDKDF (reference sequence). CDR3 length: 13 residues. CDR3 bases: TGTGCCACCAGCAGAGATCCTAGCTATGGCTACACCTTC. Translating gives CATSRDPSYGYTF.

The chain uses TRBV28 and TRBJ2-1; TRBD2 agrees at 11 bases. The germline CDR1 and CDR2 sequences are MDHEN and SYDVKM. The CDR3 spans 16 residues. V lost 5 bases to trimming and J lost 5 bases; unmatched junction nucleotides: 8. CDR3: CASSLQGLAVNNEQFF. CDR3 coding DNA: TGTGCCAGCAGTCTCCAGGGACTAGCGGTTAACAATGAGCAGTTCTTC.

The V call is TRBV24-1, the J call TRBJ2-1; the D gene is possibly TRBD2 (5 bases). From germline, CDR1 is KGHDR and CDR2 SFDVKD. With 4 bases removed from V and 9 bases from J, the gap between germline ends came to 18 bases. The CDR3 is made up of 15 amino acids. The CDR3 sequence is CATSDARLAGIEQFF. In DNA form, the CDR3 reads TGTGCCACCAGTGACGCCCGGCTAGCTGGAATTGAGCAGTTCTTC.

The V call is TRBV6-6, the J call TRBJ2-5; D not certain. The CDR3 has 13 amino acids. From germline, CDR1 is MNHNY and CDR2 SVGAGI (reference sequence). Deletions cut 2 bases from V and 5 bases from J, with 9 bases between. The CDR3 DNA reads as TGTGCCAGCAGTTACCGAGGTTCGGAGACCCAGTACTTC. Residues: CASSYRGSETQYF.

The chain has TRBV7-3 and TRBJ1-2; D is possibly TRBD1 (5 bases). V was clipped by 2 bases and J by 5 bases, with 18 bases between them. Germline V CDR1 and CDR2: SGHTA, FQGTGA. CDR3 size: 16 residues. The CDR3: CASSLYELRGTYGYTF. CDR3 nucleotide sequence: TGTGCCAGCAGCTTATACGAGCTACGAGGGACTTATGGCTACACCTTC.

This clone came up once. This rearrangement joins TRBV19 to TRBJ1-5; no clear D gene. The length of the CDR3 is 13 residues. Trimming removed 5 bases from V and 5 bases from J, with 10 bases in between. Germline V CDR1 and CDR2: LNHDA, SQIVND (reference sequence). For the CDR3, the DNA is TGTGCCAGTAGTCGAACAGAGTATCAGCCCCAGCATTTT. It is translated as CASSRTEYQPQHF.

The CDR3 protein is CASSPFGLAGGYNEQFF. The DNA for the CDR3 is TGCGCCAGCAGCCCCTTTGGACTAGCGGGAGGTTACAATGAGCAGTTCTTC. The chain uses TRBV5-1 and TRBJ2-1; TRBD2 agrees at 14 bases. The CDR3 runs to 17 residues. J lost 4 bases, V lost 4 bases, and 7 bases had no gene match. Germline loops: CDR1 SGHRS, CDR2 YFSETQ.

The chain joins TRBV5-8 to TRBJ1-5; TRBD1 matches 12 bases. The CDR3 extends over 16 amino acids. Trimming cost V 4 bases and J 7 bases; bases outside gene matches: 9. Germline assignment: CDR1 SGHTS and CDR2 YDEGEE. For the CDR3, the DNA is TGTGCCAGCAGCCCAGGGACAGGGGGCCTGGGACAGCCCCAGCATTTT. It codes for CASSPGTGGLGQPQHF. Drawing the rest from reference TRBV5-8 and TRBJ1-5, the complete variable domain is EAGVTQSPTHLIKTRGQQATLRCSPISGHTSVYWYQQALGLGLQFLLWYDEGEERNRGNFPPRFSGRQFPNYSSELNVNALELEDSALYLCASSPGTGGLGQPQHFGDGTRLSIL.

The rearrangement joins TRBV2 to TRBJ2-3; 10 bases agree with TRBD2. The CDR3 is 14 residues long. The V segment lost 6 bases and the J segment 6 bases; nucleotides outside the gene matches: 6. The germline V gene encodes CDR1 SNHLY and CDR2 FYNNEI. CDR3 DNA: TGTGCCAGCAGGGCCGGGACTAGCGCCGATACGCAGTATTTT. It codes for CASRAGTSADTQYF.

The gene calls are TRBV21-1 and TRBJ1-6; TRBD1 is the table's D call, not checked against the DNA. TRBV21-1 is marked as a pseudogene. This CDR3 has 16 amino acids. This chain's CDR3 is CASSRDRGQYNSPLHF. The CDR3, as DNA: TGTGCCAGCAGCCGGGACAGGGGGCAGTATAATTCACCCCTCCACTTT.

The chain combines TRBV28 with TRBJ2-1; D is perhaps TRBD2 (6 bases). Germline CDR1 reads MDHEN; CDR2 reads SYDVKM. The CDR3 consists of 14 residues. Trimming shortened V by 6 bases and J by 6 bases, and 15 bases separated the two germline ends. Here the CDR3 reads CASSSGGPVNEQFF. The CDR3 DNA reads as TGTGCCAGCAGCTCTGGAGGGCCGGTCAATGAGCAGTTCTTC.

The V gene is TRBV11-2, the J gene TRBJ1-2; D perhaps matches TRBD1 (5 bases). Between the trimmed V and J ends, which lost 5 bases and 8 bases, there was a span of 18 bases. This CDR3 has 14 residues. Germline lookup yields CDR1 SGHAT and CDR2 FQNNGV. DNA for the CDR3: TGTGCCAGCAGCATCAGGGATGGGCCCGGCGGCTACACCTTC. The encoded protein is CASSIRDGPGGYTF.

This chain uses TRBV28 with TRBJ2-7; D is undetermined. The V end was cut by 4 bases, the J end by 7 bases, with 11 bases between. The CDR3 contains 12 residues. Germline V gene data show CDR1 as MDHEN and CDR2 as SYDVKM. CDR3 region: CASSSLLEEQYF. The CDR3 DNA reads as TGTGCCAGCAGTTCACTACTGGAGGAGCAGTACTTC.

The chain uses TRBV2 and TRBJ2-7; 16 bases match TRBD2. The germline V gene has CDR1 SNHLY and CDR2 FYNNEI. The CDR3 is 17 residues long. Trimming cost V 5 bases and J 7 bases; bases outside gene matches: 11. The CDR3 coding sequence is TGTGCCAGCAGTCTCGGGACTAGCGGGAGGGCCAAGGGGGAGCAGTACTTC. The encoded protein is CASSLGTSGRAKGEQYF.

This sequence joins TRBV3-1 (or the pseudogene TRBV3-2) and TRBJ2-5; D is possibly TRBD1 (5 bases). The length of the CDR3 is 14 residues. CDR1 and CDR2 (germline): LGHDT, YNNKEL (reference sequence). V gave up 1 base and J gave up 4 bases, with 10 bases separating them. CDR3 in amino acids: CASSQGAGIETQYF. CDR3 DNA: TGTGCCAGCAGCCAAGGGGCAGGGATAGAGACCCAGTACTTC.

This chain links TRBV10-3 with TRBJ1-6; TRBD1 is a possible D gene (5 bases). Trimming shortened V by 7 bases and J by 0 bases, and 16 bases separated the two germline ends. The germline V gene encodes CDR1 ENHRY and CDR2 SYGVKD. The CDR3 covers 17 residues. CDR3 nucleotides: TGTGCCATCAAGGACGGCGGAAGGGGCTCCTATAATTCACCCCTCCACTTT. Translation: CAIKDGGRGSYNSPLHF.

The chain joins TRBV20-1 to TRBJ2-7, with unresolved D. This CDR3 has 11 residues. CDR1 is DFQATT and CDR2 is SNEGSKA in the germline V gene (reference sequence). Trimming stripped 3 bases from V and 3 bases from J, with 6 bases between. The CDR3 DNA is TGCAGTGCTAGTCCCAACTACGAGCAGTACTTC. Protein product: CSASPNYEQYF.

This clone was detected once. This chain connects TRBV6-5 to TRBJ2-7; 13 bases agree with TRBD2. Germline trimming cut 6 bases from V and 1 base from J; bases unmatched to any gene: 3. The CDR3 runs 15 residues. Germline V gene lookup returns CDR1 MNHEY and CDR2 SVGAGI. The chain's CDR3 is CASSRTSGSSYEQYF. The CDR3 DNA follows: TGTGCCAGCAGCAGGACTAGCGGGAGTTCCTACGAGCAGTACTTC.

This clone was seen just once. DNA for the CDR3: TGTGCCAGCAGTTTCTGGGCAGGGATTCAAGAGACCCAGTACTTC. Translated, it gives CASSFWAGIQETQYF. V and J are TRBV27 and TRBJ2-5; weak D call: TRBD1 (5 bases). The ends were cut back, 3 bases at V and 2 bases at J, with 13 bases in the middle. CDR3 length: 15 residues. From germline, CDR1 is MNHEY and CDR2 SMNVEV (reference sequence).

The chain is built from TRBV9 and TRBJ1-6; D not certain. This CDR3 comprises 14 residues. Germline V gene sequence: CDR1 SGDLS, CDR2 YYNGEE. Trimming took off 0 bases at V and 14 bases at J, with 15 bases between the two ends. The CDR3: CASSVDAGNGALHF. As DNA, the CDR3 is TGTGCCAGCAGCGTAGATGCGGGGAATGGAGCCCTCCACTTT. Based on the CDR3 plus reference TRBV9 and TRBJ1-6, the full variable domain is DSGVTQTPKHLITATGQRVTLRCSPRSGDLSVYWYQQSLDQGLQFLIQYYNGEERAKGNILERFSAQQFPDLHSELNLSSLELGDSALYFCASSVDAGNGALHFGNGTRLTVT.

The J gene is TRBJ2-2, the V gene TRBV19; 7 bases are a match to TRBD2. The CDR3 is made up of 18 amino acids. The germline CDR1 and CDR2 sequences are LNHDA and SQIVND (reference sequence). J lost 0 bases, V lost 5 bases, and 12 bases had no gene match. CDR3 loop: CASSSPAGRAPNTGELFF. The CDR3, as DNA: TGTGCCAGTAGTTCCCCCGCAGGGAGGGCTCCGAACACCGGGGAGCTGTTTTTT.

V usage is TRBV3-1 (or the pseudogene TRBV3-2) and J usage is TRBJ2-5, with 8 bases that match TRBD2. The germline gives CDR1 LGHDT, CDR2 YNNKEL (reference sequence). Germline trimming cut 8 bases from V and 4 bases from J; bases unmatched to any gene: 6. CDR3 length equals 13 residues. The CDR3 region is CASQRLAPETQYF. The DNA for the CDR3 is TGTGCCAGCCAACGACTAGCGCCAGAGACCCAGTACTTC.